These T cell receptor beta chains were read from a single sample in a study of T cell repertoires in ileal Crohn's disease. TCRdb's copy holds only in-frame clones and misses some; the assay was immunoSEQ multiplex PCR. The data hold approximately 10,000 clones, with around 77% observed a single time. The material sequenced was ileal tissue. These receptors all come from an adult with Crohn's disease. CDR3s include the opening cysteine and the closing phenylalanine or tryptophan. A D gene is named only where the DNA matches it firmly. The listing skips clone size in some rows; elsewhere it reads once, few, many or a size class.

TRBV6-5	.	.	TRBJ2-1	CASSYSGGENEQFF	TGTGCCAGCAGTTACTCGGGGGGAGAGAATGAGCAGTTCTTC
TRBV6-1	.	.	TRBJ2-7	CASSLGETTYEQYF	TGTGCCAGCTCCTTAGGGGAAACAACCTACGAGCAGTACTTC
TRBV7-6	once	TRBD1	TRBJ1-4	CASSLVGTAFEKLFF	TGTGCCAGCAGCTTAGTTGGGACAGCGTTTGAAAAACTGTTTTTT
TRBV4-3	.	.	TRBJ2-6	CASSQERGSGANVLTF	TGCGCCAGCAGCCAAGAAAGGGGGTCCGGGGCCAACGTCCTGACTTTC
TRBV30	.	.	TRBJ2-5	CAWSVTLATKTQYF	TGTGCCTGGAGTGTTACTCTAGCGACGAAGACCCAGTACTTC
TRBV7-8	.	TRBD1	TRBJ2-7	CASSSPGTGYEQYF	TGTGCCAGCAGCTCACCCGGGACAGGGTACGAGCAGTACTTC
TRBV6-1	.	.	TRBJ2-7	CASRGPSDSQLGQYF	TGTGCCAGCAGAGGACCATCGGACAGCCAGCTTGGGCAGTACTTC
TRBV2	.	TRBD1	TRBJ1-1	CASSLTGTYTEAFF	TGTGCCAGCAGTCTGACAGGGACCTACACTGAAGCTTTCTTT
TRBV6-5	.	.	TRBJ2-1	CASSPPGGASNEQFF	TGTGCCAGCAGCCCTCCGGGGGGCGCGAGCAATGAGCAGTTCTTC
TRBV23-1	.	.	TRBJ1-5	CASSQPGGEWSNQPQHF	TGCGCCAGCAGTCAACCCGGGGGGGAATGGAGCAATCAGCCCCAGCATTTT
TRBV2	.	TRBD2	TRBJ2-7	CASSPTSAPTYEQYF	TGTGCCAGCAGTCCGACTAGCGCCCCTACCTACGAGCAGTACTTC
TRBV5-4	.	TRBD1	TRBJ1-3	CASSRKTGGFGNTIYF	TGTGCCAGCAGCCGGAAGACAGGGGGCTTTGGAAACACCATATATTTT
TRBV6-6	.	TRBD1	TRBJ2-7	CASSSGGRGYEQYF	TGTGCCAGCAGCTCAGGGGGCAGGGGGTACGAGCAGTACTTC
TRBV11-3	.	TRBD1	TRBJ2-5	CASSKGPTGGGETQYF	TGTGCCAGCAGCAAAGGCCCGACAGGGGGAGGAGAGACCCAGTACTTC
TRBV2	.	.	TRBJ2-3	CASRPSGASTDTQYF	TGTGCCAGCAGACCAAGCGGAGCTAGCACAGATACGCAGTATTTT
TRBV7-6	.	TRBD2	TRBJ2-7	CASSSSGSSYEQYF	TGTGCCAGCAGCTCTAGCGGGAGTAGCTACGAGCAGTACTTC
TRBV10-2	.	.	TRBJ1-2	CASSDKQHSNYGYTF	TGCGCCAGCAGTGACAAACAGCATTCTAACTATGGCTACACCTTC
TRBV11-1	.	TRBD1	TRBJ2-5	CASSLDVFGTGYRETQYF	TGTGCCAGCAGCTTAGATGTTTTCGGGACAGGGTACCGGGAGACCCAGTACTTC
TRBV11-2	.	TRBD2	TRBJ2-2	CASSLGTSGYDGELFF	TGTGCCAGCAGCTTAGGCACTAGCGGATATGACGGGGAGCTGTTTTTT
TRBV7-3	.	TRBD2	TRBJ2-1	CASSLASGDFGEQFF	TGTGCCAGCAGCTTGGCTAGCGGGGATTTCGGTGAGCAGTTCTTC
TRBV11-2	.	TRBD1	TRBJ1-1	CASSFRTGLNTEAFF	TGTGCCAGCAGCTTCCGGACAGGGCTGAACACTGAAGCTTTCTTT
TRBV6-6	few	TRBD2	TRBJ2-1	CASSYPGLGIYEQFF	TGTGCCAGCAGTTACCCCGGACTAGGCATATATGAGCAGTTCTTC
TRBV28	.	.	TRBJ2-1	CASRKGSSYNEQFF	TGTGCCAGCAGGAAGGGGTCCTCCTACAATGAGCAGTTCTTC
TRBV7-4	.	.	TRBJ1-1	CASSSSGVRTEAFF	TGTGCCAGCAGCTCCTCAGGGGTGCGAACTGAAGCTTTCTTT
TRBV4-1	few	.	TRBJ2-1	CASSQDQRLGPYNEQFF	TGCGCCAGCAGCCAAGATCAAAGACTAGGACCATACAATGAGCAGTTCTTC
TRBV27	few	TRBD2	TRBJ2-1	CASSSSGRARFSYNEQFF	TGTGCCAGCAGTTCTAGCGGGAGGGCCCGGTTTTCCTACAATGAGCAGTTCTTC
TRBV4-1	.	TRBD1	TRBJ2-7	CASSQGRQGRNNEQYF	TGCGCCAGCAGCCAGGGTCGACAGGGGCGAAATAACGAGCAGTACTTC
TRBV19	few	TRBD1	TRBJ1-1	CASSLGQGVFSEAFF	TGTGCCAGTAGTCTAGGACAGGGGGTCTTCTCTGAAGCTTTCTTT
TRBV18	once	TRBD1	TRBJ2-5	CASSPLDRVSETQYF	TGTGCCAGCTCACCACTGGACAGGGTCTCGGAGACCCAGTACTTC
TRBV19	.	TRBD2	TRBJ2-1	CASSMRAGVRNNEQFF	TGTGCCAGTAGTATGAGAGCGGGAGTCCGGAACAATGAGCAGTTCTTC
TRBV5-4	.	TRBD1	TRBJ2-1	CASSLVGTVNEQFF	TGTGCCAGCAGCTTGGTTGGGACAGTCAATGAGCAGTTCTTC
TRBV5-4	.	.	TRBJ2-1	CASSLVGGSYNEQFF	TGTGCCAGCAGCTTGGTAGGGGGCTCCTACAATGAGCAGTTCTTC
TRBV29-1	.	TRBD1	TRBJ2-7	CSVPGGRDYEQYF	TGCAGCGTTCCAGGGGGCAGGGACTACGAGCAGTACTTC
TRBV2	once	TRBD1	TRBJ1-2	CASSTPGTAYGYTF	TGTGCCAGCAGTACCCCCGGGACAGCTTATGGCTACACCTTC
TRBV29-1	large	.	TRBJ1-2	CSVEEGEAGYTF	TGCAGCGTTGAAGAAGGGGAGGCTGGCTACACCTTC
TRBV7-6	.	TRBD2	TRBJ2-3	CASSSGRGRGRTDTQYF	TGTGCCAGCAGCTCCGGGCGGGGGAGGGGCAGAACAGATACGCAGTATTTT
TRBV6-1	.	TRBD2	TRBJ2-1	CASSEFGTSLLF	TGTGCCAGCAGTGAATTCGGGACTAGCCTTCTCTTC
TRBV30	.	TRBD2	TRBJ2-2	CAWTSGRASWNTGELFF	TGTGCCTGGACTAGCGGGAGGGCATCATGGAACACCGGGGAGCTGTTTTTT
TRBV5-6	.	TRBD1	TRBJ2-7	CASSRQGYEQYF	TGTGCCAGCAGCCGACAGGGTTACGAGCAGTACTTC
TRBV13	.	.	TRBJ2-5	CASSHLVGLQETQYF	TGTGCCAGCAGCCATTTGGTGGGCCTCCAGGAGACCCAGTACTTC
TRBV28	.	TRBD1	TRBJ1-2	CASRAKLGQNYGYTF	TGTGCCAGCAGGGCGAAGTTGGGACAGAACTATGGCTACACCTTC
TRBV6-5	once	TRBD1	TRBJ1-1	CASRKTGSYTEAFF	TGTGCCAGCAGGAAGACAGGGAGTTACACTGAAGCTTTCTTT
TRBV5-6	.	TRBD2	TRBJ2-7	CASSLPAGVEQYF	TGTGCCAGCAGCTTACCAGCGGGGGTCGAGCAGTACTTC
TRBV6-4	once	TRBD1	TRBJ1-1	CASSPLGTGGSTEAFF	TGTGCCAGCAGTCCTCTCGGGACAGGGGGCAGTACTGAAGCTTTCTTT
TRBV6-5	.	.	TRBJ1-5	CASTSRAGDQPQHF	TGTGCCAGCACCTCCAGGGCAGGGGACCAGCCCCAGCATTTT
TRBV6-5	.	TRBD1	TRBJ1-1	CASHSTTGGTEAFF	TGTGCCAGTCATTCCACCACAGGGGGCACTGAAGCTTTCTTT
TRBV15	.	TRBD2	TRBJ2-1	CATSISGMNEQFF	TGTGCCACCAGCATTAGCGGGATGAATGAGCAGTTCTTC